What follows is one T cell receptor beta chain and its context. The data stem from a study of early T cells in non-severe SARS-CoV-2 infection. One entry per CDR3 protein, called by TCRdb with MiXCR from the 5' RACE reads. The repertoire has roughly 50,000 distinct CDR3 sequences, roughly 7.7% of them found once; the top ten carry under 6.5%. The V gene lost 7 bases and the J gene lost 3 bases, with 16 bases spanning the gap. Looked up from germline, CDR1 is MNHNY and CDR2 is SVGAGI (reference sequence). This CDR3 is 15 amino acids long. The rearrangement joins TRBV6-6 to TRBJ2-1, with D perhaps being TRBD1 or TRBD2 (7 bases each). The sequenced material came from whole blood. This TCR came from an adult who was a healthcare worker with PCR-confirmed SARS-CoV-2 infection or an uninfected control (not recorded which). CDR3 coding DNA: TGTGCCAGCACCGAAATCAGGGGGGGCTACAATGAGCAGTTCTTC. As protein: CASTEIRGGYNEQFF.